This TCR beta chain emerged from a study of blood T cell repertoires in COVID-19 (dated by TCRdb to 2020 to 2022). In terms of the full investigation: Samples covering the acute and convalescent phases of COVID-19 were provided by collaborators in the United States, Italy and Spain. The prospective study material was composed of cDNA or gDNA derived from T cells, B-cell-depleted T cells, or PBMCs. The dataset comprised deeply sampled blood TCRbeta repertoires from subjects exposed to, actively infected with, or recovered from COVID-19. A freely available public database, intended as a resource for researchers studying the immune response to SARS-CoV-2, is where the repertoires were released. The samples were drawn from two sources: the first 160 participants of the ongoing ImmuneRACE study, and 1,000 to 1,500 subjects contributed by 6 global collaborators. Nearly every sample came with metadata listing a de-identified subject ID, COVID-19 status, age in years and sex. Where HLA class I and class II types were available, the types were taken from metadata supplied by the sample provider, not from assay-based typing. Points the paper makes about the study in general: The amount of clinical and demographic metadata varied by source and participant and was provided uncurated.

The immunoSEQ Assay, a bias-controlled multiplex PCR, was used to amplify TCRbeta CDR3 regions from genomic DNA. From the authors' description of their analysis: Within the assay, amplification of reference gene primers was used to estimate how many nucleated cells each sample contained. Sequence reads were collapsed and filtered to measure the absolute abundance of every unique TCRbeta CDR3 rearrangement. Productive Simpson clonality was computed per sample as the square root of Simpson's diversity index over productive rearrangements. The table was pulled from immuneACCESS by TCRdb, which kept in-frame rearrangements only. Such tables lose some clones; where checked, under half of the loss comes from unresolved V genes, and the rest has no known cause. The DNA gave D and trimming, while V, J and clone size come from that table. Counted in this sample were around 260,000 clones; approximately 88% of them appeared once. The leading ten clones occupy roughly 10% of the sample.

In Seattle, one collaborating source enrolled patients while the infection was active and tracked those patients longitudinally over the course of disease. Whole blood was collected in K2EDTA tubes by collaborating institutions according to the institutions' own protocols. For TCRbeta analysis, collaborators shipped samples as frozen whole blood, isolated PBMCs, or DNA extracted from either of those sample types. From its cysteine to its phenylalanine, the CDR3 spans 16 amino acids. Only the CDR3 portion is preserved as DNA: 48 bases, with reading frame beginning at the first base. Trimmed from V: 2 bases; trimmed from J: 7 bases; junction bases lacking a gene match: 8. Per the germline V gene, SGHDT is the CDR1 and YYEEEE is the CDR2. This clone has more than one count but fewer than ten. The target of this receptor is not known. The sample holds no much larger clone one base away, and base qualities are not on file.

The V gene is TRBV5-6 and the J gene is TRBJ2-2, with 10 middle bases fitting TRBD2. This TCR derives from a woman in her sixties or seventies with COVID-19, enrolled during active disease. Sequencing was carried out using peripheral blood. CDR3 reads: CASSFLGLAVGGELFF. The sequence in DNA is TGTGCCAGCAGCTTTTTAGGACTAGCGGTGGGCGGGGAGCTGTTTTTT.